The rows below give T cell receptor beta chains drawn from one sample of a study of OX40 agonist ivuxolimab in advanced cancers. Clones were sequenced by immunoSEQ multiplex PCR, and TCRdb holds only the in-frame ones, with some missing. The table lists tens of thousands of clones, under 90% of them singletons, with approximately 1.2% in the top ten. The sequenced sample was CD4+ or CD8+ T cells sorted from blood, obtained in a trial of the OX40 agonist ivuxolimab. The receptors here all came from an adult with an advanced solid tumor such as melanoma, head and neck, liver or kidney cancer. CDR3s include the opening cysteine and the closing phenylalanine or tryptophan. A D gene is named only where the DNA matches it firmly. A row's size may be missing; if present it is once, few, many or a size class.

v_gene,d_gene,abundance,j_gene,CDR3aa,CDR3nt
TRBV19,TRBD2,NA,TRBJ2-1,CASSAGGPNEQFF,TGTGCCAGTAGCGCGGGGGGACCTAATGAGCAGTTCTTC
TRBV27,TRBD1,NA,TRBJ1-4,CASSSGQKYEKLFF,TGTGCCAGCAGTTCGGGACAGAAGTACGAAAAACTGTTTTTT
TRBV9,NA,once,TRBJ2-3,CASSVDADTQYF,TGTGCCAGCAGCGTGGATGCGGATACGCAGTATTTT
TRBV15,TRBD1,NA,TRBJ1-6,CATSRDPDRVSPLHF,TGTGCCACCAGCAGGGACCCCGACAGGGTTTCACCCCTCCACTTT
TRBV27,NA,NA,TRBJ1-5,CASSRLQGAPGNQPQHF,TGTGCCAGCAGTCGATTACAGGGCGCGCCGGGCAATCAGCCCCAGCATTTT
TRBV16,NA,few,TRBJ1-2,CASRVVADRRANYGYTF,TGTGCCAGCAGGGTAGTGGCAGACAGACGAGCTAACTATGGCTACACCTTC
TRBV28,TRBD1,NA,TRBJ2-3,CASSLPGQGTDTQYF,TGTGCCAGCAGTCTCCCGGGACAGGGAACAGATACGCAGTATTTT
TRBV7-2,NA,NA,TRBJ2-3,CASSLPGADTQYF,TGTGCCAGCAGCTTACCTGGGGCAGATACGCAGTATTTT
TRBV15,NA,NA,TRBJ1-4,CATSRGGWNEKLFF,TGTGCCACCAGCAGAGGCGGGTGGAATGAAAAACTGTTTTTT
TRBV18,TRBD2,NA,TRBJ2-5,CASSPMDPAGGQETQYF,TGTGCCAGCTCACCAATGGATCCAGCGGGGGGTCAAGAGACCCAGTACTTC
TRBV7-6,NA,NA,TRBJ2-1,CASSLSGSFNEQFF,TGTGCCAGCAGCTTAAGCGGGTCCTTCAATGAGCAGTTCTTC
TRBV14,NA,NA,TRBJ2-7,CASSRFEGWREQYF,TGTGCCAGCAGCCGGTTCGAGGGCTGGCGCGAGCAGTACTTC
TRBV15,TRBD2,NA,TRBJ2-1,CATGQRGKYNEQFF,TGTGCCACGGGGCAGCGGGGGAAATACAATGAGCAGTTCTTC
TRBV10-3,TRBD1,few,TRBJ1-1,CAISGDRGSEAFF,TGTGCCATCAGTGGGGACAGGGGGTCCGAAGCTTTCTTT
TRBV5-1,NA,once,TRBJ2-2,CASRGEGGYTGELFF,TGCGCCAGCCGTGGCGAGGGCGGCTACACCGGGGAGCTGTTTTTT
TRBV7-9,TRBD1,once,TRBJ1-1,CASSFLTGGNTEAFF,TGTGCCAGCAGCTTCTTGACAGGGGGAAATACTGAAGCTTTCTTT
TRBV4-1,NA,NA,TRBJ2-3,CASSQDIGLGEYLADTQYF,TGCGCCAGCAGCCAAGACATTGGGTTGGGGGAATATTTGGCAGATACGCAGTATTTT